This TCR beta chain is drawn from a study of blood T cell repertoires in COVID-19 (dated by TCRdb to the early 2020s). Study-level background: Samples from collaborators originated in the United States, Italy and Spain and spanned both the acute and convalescent phases of COVID-19. The material from the prospective study consisted of cDNA or gDNA derived from T cells, B-cell-depleted T cells, or PBMCs. The dataset comprised deeply sampled blood TCRbeta repertoires from subjects exposed to, actively infected with, or recovered from COVID-19. The repertoires were released in a freely available public database meant as a resource for research on the immune response to SARS-CoV-2. Samples came from the ongoing ImmuneRACE study (first 160 participants) plus 1,254 subjects from 6 global collaborators. Nearly every sample came with metadata listing a de-identified subject ID, COVID-19 status, age in years and sex. Where available, HLA class I and class II types were taken from metadata supplied by the sample provider and were not determined by assay-based typing.

For this clone: This receptor's antigen is unknown. No base qualities exist here, and no much larger clone lies one base off it.

The immunoSEQ Assay, a bias-controlled multiplex PCR, was used to amplify TCRbeta CDR3 regions from genomic DNA. As for the original processing: The number of nucleated cells in each sample was estimated by amplification of reference gene primers within the assay. To quantify the absolute abundance of each unique TCRbeta CDR3 rearrangement, sequence reads were collapsed and filtered. For each sample, productive Simpson clonality was calculated as the square root of Simpson's diversity index across productive rearrangements. TCRdb mirrors the immuneACCESS table, restricted to in-frame sequences. Some clones are absent from its copies; in checked studies, under half trace to an unresolved V gene, and the reason for the others is unknown. The DNA was the basis for D and trimming; V, J and clone size are from that table. This sample is represented by just over 650,000 clones; 80% to 90% of them were singletons. The ten largest clones add up to under 0.3% of the sample.

Each collaborating institution followed its own protocols to collect whole blood in K2EDTA tubes. For TCRbeta analysis, collaborators shipped samples in one of three forms: frozen whole blood, isolated PBMCs, or DNA extracted from either of those sample types. Broad study findings and their caveats: How much clinical and demographic metadata was included differed by source and by participant, and the metadata was provided uncurated.

Sequencing input: peripheral blood. This TCR derives from a woman between 18 and 29 years old with acute or convalescent COVID-19.

The CDR3 region: CAWSPDSDYGYTF. Here is the DNA: TGTGCCTGGTCCCCGGACAGTGACTATGGCTACACCTTC. The chain joins TRBV30 to TRBJ1-2, and perhaps TRBD1 as D gene, on 6 matching bases. Trimming costs V 5 bases and J 3 bases, and their ends lie 13 bases apart. Spanning cysteine to phenylalanine, the CDR3 consists of 13 amino acids. The DNA shown is the 39-base CDR3, in frame from base 1. From a lookup of the germline V gene (reference sequence), CDR1 and CDR2 are GTSNPN and SVGIG.